The entry that follows covers one T cell receptor beta chain sequence. Original analysis: By means of reference gene primer amplification, nucleated cell counts were estimated. Clones were sequenced by immunoSEQ multiplex PCR, and TCRdb holds only the in-frame ones, with some missing. The V and J calls and clone size are taken from that table; D and trimming were inferred from the DNA. The table shows around 200,000 clones, with roughly 80% occurring only once. The data are from a study of blood T cell repertoires in COVID-19. Looking at the study overall: Whether acute or convalescent, the COVID-19 samples came from the United States, Italy and Spain.

Per the germline V gene, CDR1 is MNHEY and CDR2 is SVGAGI. Trimming took 4 bases from V and 7 from J; bases not matched to a gene: 9. This CDR3 contains 15 residues. The chain links TRBV6-5 to TRBJ1-3; 8 nucleotides match TRBD1. Sequencing used peripheral blood. The TCR comes from a man in his fifties who had recovered from COVID-19. CDR3 sequence (DNA): TGTGCCAGCAGTTCCGGAAGGACAGGGAGGAACACCATATATTTT. Its protein is CASSSGRTGRNTIYF.